This T cell receptor beta chain was identified in a study of blood T cell repertoires in COVID-19. Clones were read by immunoSEQ multiplex PCR, and TCRdb kept only the in-frame ones, dropping some. The data hold over 55,000 clones, with roughly 82% observed a single time. The CDR3 consists of 14 residues. CDR1 is LGHDT, CDR2 YNNKEL, per germline (reference sequence). The junction had 2 bases not matched to a gene; V was cut back by 2 bases and J by 5 bases. This clone was observed a handful of times. The sequenced material came from peripheral blood. The sequence derives from a woman aged 55-75 years with acute or convalescent COVID-19. The rearrangement uses TRBV3-1 (or the pseudogene TRBV3-2) and TRBJ1-5; 8 bases align to TRBD1. As DNA, the CDR3 is TGTGCCAGCAGCCAAATGACAGGGGATCAGCCCCAGCATTTT. This encodes CASSQMTGDQPQHF.